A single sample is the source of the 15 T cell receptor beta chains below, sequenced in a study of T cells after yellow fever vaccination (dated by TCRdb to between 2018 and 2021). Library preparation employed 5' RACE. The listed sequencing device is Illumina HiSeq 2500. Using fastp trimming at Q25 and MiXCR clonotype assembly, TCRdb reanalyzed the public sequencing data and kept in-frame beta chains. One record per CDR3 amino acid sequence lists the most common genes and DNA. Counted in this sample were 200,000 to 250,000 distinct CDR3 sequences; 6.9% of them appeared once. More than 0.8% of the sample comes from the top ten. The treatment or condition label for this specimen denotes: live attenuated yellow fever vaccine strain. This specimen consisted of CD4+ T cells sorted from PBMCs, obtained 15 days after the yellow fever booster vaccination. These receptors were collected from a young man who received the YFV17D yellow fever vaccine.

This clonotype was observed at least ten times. CDR3 region: CASSPLLREQFF. CDR3 in DNA: TGTGCCAGCAGCCCATTGCTGAGGGAGCAGTTCTTC. The chain uses TRBV5-8 and TRBJ2-1; no reliable D call. The germline V and J ends were trimmed by 4 bases and 10 bases, with 12 bases remaining between them. The CDR3 runs to 12 residues. Germline loops: CDR1 SGHTS, CDR2 YDEGEE.

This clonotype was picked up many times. CDR3 nucleotides: TGCGCCAGCAGCTTGGGGACAGAGGAGACCCAGTACTTC. It translates to CASSLGTEETQYF. The V gene is TRBV5-1, the J gene TRBJ2-5; possibly TRBD1 for D (6 bases). V was shortened by 0 bases and J by 5 bases, with 8 bases between the two germline ends. Germline values: CDR1 SGHRS, CDR2 YFSETQ. This CDR3 contains 13 residues.

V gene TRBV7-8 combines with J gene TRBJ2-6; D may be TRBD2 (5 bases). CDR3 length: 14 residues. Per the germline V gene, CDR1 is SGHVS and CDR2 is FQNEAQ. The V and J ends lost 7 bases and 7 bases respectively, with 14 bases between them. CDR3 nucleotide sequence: TGTGCCAGCATCCAACCCCGGGGTGCCAACGTCCTGACTTTC. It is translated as CASIQPRGANVLTF.

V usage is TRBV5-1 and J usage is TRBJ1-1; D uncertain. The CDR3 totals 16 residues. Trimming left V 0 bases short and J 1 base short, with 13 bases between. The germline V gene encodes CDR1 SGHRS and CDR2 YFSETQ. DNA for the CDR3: TGCGCCAGCAGCTTGGCCGCGTCCGGGAGGAACACTGAAGCTTTCTTT. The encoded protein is CASSLAASGRNTEAFF.

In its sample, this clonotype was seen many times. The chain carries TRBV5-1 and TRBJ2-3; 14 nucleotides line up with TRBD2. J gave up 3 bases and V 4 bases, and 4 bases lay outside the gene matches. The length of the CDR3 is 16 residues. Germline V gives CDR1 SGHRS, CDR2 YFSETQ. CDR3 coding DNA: TGCGCCAGCAGCCCCGGACTAGCGGGAGGTACAGATACGCAGTATTTT. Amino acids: CASSPGLAGGTDTQYF.

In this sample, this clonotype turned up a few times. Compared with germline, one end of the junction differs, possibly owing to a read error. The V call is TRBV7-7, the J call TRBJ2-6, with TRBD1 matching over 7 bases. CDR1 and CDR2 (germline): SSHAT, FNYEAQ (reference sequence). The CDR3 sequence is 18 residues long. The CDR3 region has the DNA TGTGCTAGCAGCTTAGGGGGACAGTCCCTTTTTGGGGCCAACGTCCTGACTTTC. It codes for CASSLGGQSLFGANVLTF. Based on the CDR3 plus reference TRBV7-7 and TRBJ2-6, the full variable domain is GAGVSQSPRYKVTKRGQDVTLRCDPISSHATLYWYQQALGQGPEFLTYFNYEAQPDKSGLPSDRFSAERPEGSISTLTIQRTEQRDSAMYRCASSLGGQSLFGANVLTFGAGSRLTVL.

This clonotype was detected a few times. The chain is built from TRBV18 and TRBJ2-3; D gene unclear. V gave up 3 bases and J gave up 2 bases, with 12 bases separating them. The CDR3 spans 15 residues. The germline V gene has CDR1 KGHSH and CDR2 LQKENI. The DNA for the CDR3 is TGTGCCAGCTCACCCCTGGTGCGGAACACAGATACGCAGTATTTT. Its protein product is CASSPLVRNTDTQYF. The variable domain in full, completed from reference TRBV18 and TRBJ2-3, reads NAGVMQNPRHLVRRRGQEARLRCSPMKGHSHVYWYRQLPEEGLKFMVYLQKENIIDESGMPKERFSAEFPKEGPSILRIQQVVRGDSAAYFCASSPLVRNTDTQYFGPGTRLTVL.

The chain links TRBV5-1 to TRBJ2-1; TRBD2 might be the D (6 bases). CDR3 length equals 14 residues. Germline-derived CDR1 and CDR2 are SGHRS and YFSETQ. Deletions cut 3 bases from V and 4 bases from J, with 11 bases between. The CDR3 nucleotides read TGCGCCAGCAGCTCCCCGGACTATTACAATGAGCAGTTCTTC. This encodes CASSSPDYYNEQFF.

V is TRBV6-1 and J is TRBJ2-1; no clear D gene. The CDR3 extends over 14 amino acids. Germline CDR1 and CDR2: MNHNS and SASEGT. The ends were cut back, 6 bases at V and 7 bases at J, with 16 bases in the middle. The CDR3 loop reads CASSKEYGSNEQFF. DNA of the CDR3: TGTGCCAGCAGCAAGGAATACGGCTCGAATGAGCAGTTCTTC.

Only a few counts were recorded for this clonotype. The CDR3, as DNA: TGTGCCTGGAGTGTAGCCAGGGTAAGATCTGGGGCCAACGTCCTGACTTTC. It encodes CAWSVARVRSGANVLTF. V is TRBV30 and J is TRBJ2-6; TRBD1 is a possible D gene (5 bases). From germline, CDR1 is GTSNPN and CDR2 SVGIG (reference sequence). The CDR3 loop spans 17 amino acids. V was clipped by 0 bases and J by 1 base, with 13 bases between them.

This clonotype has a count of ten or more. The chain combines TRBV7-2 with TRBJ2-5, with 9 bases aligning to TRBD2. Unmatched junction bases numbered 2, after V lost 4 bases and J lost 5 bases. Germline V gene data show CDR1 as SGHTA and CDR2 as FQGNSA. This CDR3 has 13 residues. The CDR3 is CASSSGLAETQYF. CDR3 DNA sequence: TGTGCCAGCAGCTCTGGACTAGCGGAGACCCAGTACTTC.

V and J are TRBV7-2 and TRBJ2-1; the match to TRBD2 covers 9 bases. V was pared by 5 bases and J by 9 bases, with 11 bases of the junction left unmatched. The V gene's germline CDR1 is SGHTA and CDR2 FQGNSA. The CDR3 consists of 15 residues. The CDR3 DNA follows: TGTGCCAGCAGCACGACGCGGGGGGGACATAGTGAGCAGTTCTTC. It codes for CASSTTRGGHSEQFF.

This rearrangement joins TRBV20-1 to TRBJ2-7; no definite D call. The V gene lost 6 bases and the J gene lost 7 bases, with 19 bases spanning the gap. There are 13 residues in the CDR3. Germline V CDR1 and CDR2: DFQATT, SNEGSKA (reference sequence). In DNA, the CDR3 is TGCAGTGCGCAGGACCCTACCGGACGGGAGCAGTACTTC. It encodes CSAQDPTGREQYF.

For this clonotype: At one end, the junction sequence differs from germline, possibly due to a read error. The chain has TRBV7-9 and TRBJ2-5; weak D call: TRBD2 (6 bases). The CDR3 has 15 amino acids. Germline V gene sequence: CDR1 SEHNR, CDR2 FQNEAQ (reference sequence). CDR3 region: CVSSFLGTAKETQYF. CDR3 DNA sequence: TGTGTCAGCAGCTTCCTCGGGACTGCCAAAGAGACCCAGTACTTC.

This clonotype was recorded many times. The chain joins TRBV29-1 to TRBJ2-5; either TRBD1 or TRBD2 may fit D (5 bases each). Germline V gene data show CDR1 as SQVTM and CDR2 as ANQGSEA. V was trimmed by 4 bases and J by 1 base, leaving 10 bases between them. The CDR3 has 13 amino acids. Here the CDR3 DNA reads TGCAGCGTTGTACCGGGACCCCAAGAGACCCAGTACTTC. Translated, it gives CSVVPGPQETQYF.